This T cell receptor beta chain was identified during a study of lymphopenia after photon versus proton radiotherapy. Study outcomes and limitations: Authors raise, but do not show, better survival with proton therapy.

In regard to this clone: Its antigen is not identified.

Sequenced by immunoSEQ multiplex PCR; TCRdb stores in-frame clones only, minus some. The repertoire includes about 58,000 clones, about 88% of them detected once, and around 2% sits in the top ten. Trimming stripped 6 bases from V and 4 bases from J, with 19 bases between. The CDR3 has 16 amino acids. CDR1 and CDR2 (germline): MNHEY, SMNVEV (reference sequence). The sequence was collected from a man aged 55 to 69 with pancreatic cancer. The chain joins TRBV27 to TRBJ1-5; no reliable D call. Sequenced here: peripheral blood, sampled from a patient treated with proton-based radiotherapy. This CDR3 reads CASRNLVAAENQPQHF. The DNA of the CDR3 is TGTGCCAGCAGGAATCTGGTGGCGGCAGAGAATCAGCCCCAGCATTTT.